This T cell receptor (beta chain) was documented in a study of T cells in Graves' hyperthyroidism and ophthalmopathy. What was amplified from RNA transcripts were TCR beta CDR3 regions. TCR CDR3 underwent first-round RT-PCR with the HTBI primer set. Each CDR3 protein gets one entry after TCRdb re-called the multiplex PCR reads with MiXCR. The sample contains 700,000 to 950,000 distinct CDR3 sequences, roughly a third of which appear only once. Regarding this clonotype: As yet, its antigen is unknown. A read error may explain this, as a much larger clone is one base away.

Study-level points and caveats: Within blood appeared most thyroid clonotypes that had expanded above 0.001. Classification by a 13 V-J model distinguished ophthalmopathy from stable hyperthyroidism.

Over 18 months, lack of ophthalmopathy progression marked Graves' hyperthyroidism as stable. PBMCs stemmed from 10 ml fresh peripheral blood. The CDR3 extends over 15 amino acids. CDR1 and CDR2 (germline): MGHRA, YSYEKL. V gave up 3 bases and J gave up 1 base, with 11 bases separating them. The chain employs TRBV4-1 and TRBJ2-3; maybe TRBD1 (5 bases). Source material: blood. This sequence was found in a woman in her 40s with Graves' hyperthyroidism. CDR3 in DNA: TGCGCCAGCAGCCACCATGGCAGGGGCACAGATACGCAGTATTTT. This codes for CASSHHGRGTDTQYF.